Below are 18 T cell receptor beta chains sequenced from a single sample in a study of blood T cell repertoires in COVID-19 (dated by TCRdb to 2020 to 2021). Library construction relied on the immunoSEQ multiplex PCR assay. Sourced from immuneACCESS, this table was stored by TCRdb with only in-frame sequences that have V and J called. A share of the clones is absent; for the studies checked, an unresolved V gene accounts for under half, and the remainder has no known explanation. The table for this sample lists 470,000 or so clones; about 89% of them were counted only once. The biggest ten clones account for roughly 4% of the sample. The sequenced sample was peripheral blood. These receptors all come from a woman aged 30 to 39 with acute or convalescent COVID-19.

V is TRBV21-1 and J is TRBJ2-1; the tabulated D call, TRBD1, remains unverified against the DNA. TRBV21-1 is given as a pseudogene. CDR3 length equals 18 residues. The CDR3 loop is CASSNGDRGLSSYNEQFF. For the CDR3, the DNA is TGTGCCAGCAGCAATGGAGACAGGGGACTGAGCTCCTACAATGAGCAGTTCTTC.

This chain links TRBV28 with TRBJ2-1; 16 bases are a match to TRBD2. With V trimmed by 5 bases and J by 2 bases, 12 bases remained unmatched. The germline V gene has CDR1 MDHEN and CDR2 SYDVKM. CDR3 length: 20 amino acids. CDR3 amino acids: CASSGIEGLAGGWTYNEQFF. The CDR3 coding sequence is TGTGCCAGCAGTGGAATCGAGGGACTAGCGGGGGGGTGGACCTACAATGAGCAGTTCTTC.

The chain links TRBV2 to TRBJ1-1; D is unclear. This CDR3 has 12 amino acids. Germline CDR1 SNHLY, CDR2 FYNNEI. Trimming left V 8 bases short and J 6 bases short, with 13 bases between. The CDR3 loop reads CASRVDISEAFF. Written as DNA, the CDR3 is TGTGCCAGCCGAGTTGACATTTCTGAAGCTTTCTTT.

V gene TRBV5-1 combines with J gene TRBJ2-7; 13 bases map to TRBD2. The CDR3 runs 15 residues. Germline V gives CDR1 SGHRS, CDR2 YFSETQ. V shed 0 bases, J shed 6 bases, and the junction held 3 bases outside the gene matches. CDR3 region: CASSLGLAGGREQYF. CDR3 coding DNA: TGCGCCAGCAGCTTGGGACTAGCGGGGGGACGCGAGCAGTACTTC.

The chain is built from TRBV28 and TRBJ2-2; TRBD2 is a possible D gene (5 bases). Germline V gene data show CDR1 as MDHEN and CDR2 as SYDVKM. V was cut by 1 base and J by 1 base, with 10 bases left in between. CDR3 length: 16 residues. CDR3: CASSLLAGMNTGELFF. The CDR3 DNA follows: TGTGCCAGCAGTTTATTAGCCGGGATGAACACCGGGGAGCTGTTTTTT.

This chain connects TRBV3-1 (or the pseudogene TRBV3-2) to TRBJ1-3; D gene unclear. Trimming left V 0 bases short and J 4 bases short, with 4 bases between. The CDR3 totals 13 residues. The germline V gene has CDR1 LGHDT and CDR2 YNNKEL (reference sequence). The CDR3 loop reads CASSQESGNTIYF. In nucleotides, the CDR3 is TGTGCCAGCAGCCAAGAATCAGGAAACACCATATATTTT.

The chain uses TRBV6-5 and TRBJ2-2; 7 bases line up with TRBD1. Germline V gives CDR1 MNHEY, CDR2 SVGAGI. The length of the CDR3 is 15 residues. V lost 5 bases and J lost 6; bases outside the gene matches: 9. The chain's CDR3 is CASSRQGSWAGELFF. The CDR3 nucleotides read TGTGCCAGCAGTCGACAGGGTTCGTGGGCCGGGGAGCTGTTTTTT.

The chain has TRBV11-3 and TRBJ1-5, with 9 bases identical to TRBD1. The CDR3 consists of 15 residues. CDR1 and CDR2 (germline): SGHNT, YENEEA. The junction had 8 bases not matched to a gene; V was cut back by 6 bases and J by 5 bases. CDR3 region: CASRRKQGAHQPQHF. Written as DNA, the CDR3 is TGTGCCAGCAGACGAAAACAGGGGGCGCATCAGCCCCAGCATTTT.

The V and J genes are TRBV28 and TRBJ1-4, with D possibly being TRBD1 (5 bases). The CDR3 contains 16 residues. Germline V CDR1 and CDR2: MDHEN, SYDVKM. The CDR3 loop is CTVTGVTGRIGEKLFF. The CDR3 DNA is TGTACCGTTACGGGGGTAACAGGAAGGATAGGAGAAAAACTGTTTTTT.

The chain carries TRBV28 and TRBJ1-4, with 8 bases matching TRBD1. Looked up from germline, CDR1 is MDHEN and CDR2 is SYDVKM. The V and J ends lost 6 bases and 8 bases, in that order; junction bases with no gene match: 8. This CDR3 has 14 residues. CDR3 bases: TGTGCCAGCAGCCCCCCGGACAGGGTGGAAAAACTGTTTTTT. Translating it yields CASSPPDRVEKLFF.

This CDR3 is CSVGQGRTEAFF. DNA of the CDR3: TGCAGCGTTGGACAGGGACGAACTGAAGCTTTCTTT. J is TRBJ1-1 and V is TRBV29-1; 7 positions agree with TRBD1. Germline loops: CDR1 SQVTM, CDR2 ANQGSEA. The CDR3 loop spans 12 amino acids. Losses at the gene ends were 4 bases for V and 5 bases for J; bases not matched to a gene: 4.

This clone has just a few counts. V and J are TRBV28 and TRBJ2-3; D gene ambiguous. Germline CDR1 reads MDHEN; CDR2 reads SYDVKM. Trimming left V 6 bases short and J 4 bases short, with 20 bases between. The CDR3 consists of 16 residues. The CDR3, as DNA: TGTGCCAGCAGATCCGCCGGGTCCCGCCTGTCAGATACGCAGTATTTT. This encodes CASRSAGSRLSDTQYF.

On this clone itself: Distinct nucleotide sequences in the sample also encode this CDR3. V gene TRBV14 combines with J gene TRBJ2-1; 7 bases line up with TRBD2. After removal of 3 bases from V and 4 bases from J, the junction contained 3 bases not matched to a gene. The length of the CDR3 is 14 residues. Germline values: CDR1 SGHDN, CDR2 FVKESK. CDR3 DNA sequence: TGTGCCAGCAGCCAGGGGGGGGGATACAATGAGCAGTTCTTC. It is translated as CASSQGGGYNEQFF.

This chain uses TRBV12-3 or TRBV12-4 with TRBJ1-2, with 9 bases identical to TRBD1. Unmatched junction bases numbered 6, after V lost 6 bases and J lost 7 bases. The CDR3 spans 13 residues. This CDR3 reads CASSPLQGAGYTF. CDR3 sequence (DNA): TGTGCCAGCAGCCCACTACAGGGGGCTGGCTACACCTTC.

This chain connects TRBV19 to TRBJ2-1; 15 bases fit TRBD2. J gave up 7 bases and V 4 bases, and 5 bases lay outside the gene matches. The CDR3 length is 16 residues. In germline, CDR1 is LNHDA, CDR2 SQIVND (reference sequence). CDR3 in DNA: TGTGCCAGTAGTACCCGGACTAGCGGGGGGGGTAATGAGCAGTTCTTC. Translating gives CASSTRTSGGGNEQFF. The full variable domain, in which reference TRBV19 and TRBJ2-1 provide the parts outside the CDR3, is DGGITQSPKYLFRKEGQNVTLSCEQNLNHDAMYWYRQDPGQGLRLIYYSQIVNDFQKGDIAEGYSVSREKKESFPLTVTSAQKNPTAFYLCASSTRTSGGGNEQFFGPGTRLTVL.

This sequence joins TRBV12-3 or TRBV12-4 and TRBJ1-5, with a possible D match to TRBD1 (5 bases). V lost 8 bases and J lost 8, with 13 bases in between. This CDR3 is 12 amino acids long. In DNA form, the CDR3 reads TGTGCCAGCGGGACTATAATTGAGCCCCAGCATTTT. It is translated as CASGTIIEPQHF.

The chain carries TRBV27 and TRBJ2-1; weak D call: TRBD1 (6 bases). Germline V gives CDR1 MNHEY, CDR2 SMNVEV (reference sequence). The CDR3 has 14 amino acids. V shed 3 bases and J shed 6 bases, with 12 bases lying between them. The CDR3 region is CASSFVQGGNEQFF. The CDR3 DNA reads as TGTGCCAGCAGTTTTGTCCAAGGGGGCAATGAGCAGTTCTTC.

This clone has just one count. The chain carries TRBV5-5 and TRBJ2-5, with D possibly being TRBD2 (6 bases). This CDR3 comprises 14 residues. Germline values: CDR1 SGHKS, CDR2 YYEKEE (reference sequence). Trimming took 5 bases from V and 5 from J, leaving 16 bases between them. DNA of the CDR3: TGTGCCAGCAGTTCCACTACGGGGGTTGAGACCCAGTACTTC. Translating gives CASSSTTGVETQYF. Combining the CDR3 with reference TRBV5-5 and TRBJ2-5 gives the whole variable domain DAGVTQSPTHLIKTRGQQVTLRCSPISGHKSVSWYQQVLGQGPQFIFQYYEKEERGRGNFPDRFSARQFPNYSSELNVNALLLGDSALYLCASSSTTGVETQYFGPGTRLLVL.